The 10 T cell receptor beta chains below all came from one sample that was sequenced in a study of blood T cell repertoires in COVID-19. Method: immunoSEQ multiplex PCR; TCRdb's copy keeps in-frame clones and lacks some. The sample comprises approximately 240,000 clones, more than 70% of which are singletons, and 2.1% rests with the top ten. Material for sequencing was peripheral blood. Source of these receptors: a woman aged 40 to 50 who had recovered from COVID-19.

The chain links TRBV3-1 (or the pseudogene TRBV3-2) to TRBJ2-2; the D is unclear. The CDR3 spans 15 residues. Looked up from germline, CDR1 is LGHDT and CDR2 is YNNKEL (reference sequence). V lost 6 bases to trimming and J lost 4 bases, with 15 bases between them. The CDR3 region is CASSPRWATTGELFF. CDR3 bases: TGTGCCAGCAGTCCAAGATGGGCTACCACCGGGGAGCTGTTTTTT.

The chain uses TRBV19 and TRBJ2-5; the match to TRBD1 covers 11 bases. CDR3 length equals 17 residues. The germline V gene has CDR1 LNHDA and CDR2 SQIVND (reference sequence). J gave up 5 bases and V 5 bases, and 13 bases lay outside the gene matches. As DNA, the CDR3 is TGTGCCAGTAGTCCCGGGACAGGGGGATTTTTTAGGGAGACCCAGTACTTC. It yields the protein CASSPGTGGFFRETQYF.

The genes are TRBV19 and TRBJ2-5; TRBD2 is a possible D gene (5 bases). The CDR3 has 15 amino acids. V was shortened by 6 bases and J by 5 bases, with 19 bases between the two germline ends. Germline V gives CDR1 LNHDA, CDR2 SQIVND (reference sequence). The CDR3: CASRQIGDGLETQYF. The DNA for the CDR3 is TGTGCCAGTAGACAAATCGGGGATGGTCTGGAGACCCAGTACTTC. Drawing the rest from reference TRBV19 and TRBJ2-5, the complete variable domain is DGGITQSPKYLFRKEGQNVTLSCEQNLNHDAMYWYRQDPGQGLRLIYYSQIVNDFQKGDIAEGYSVSREKKESFPLTVTSAQKNPTAFYLCASRQIGDGLETQYFGPGTRLLVL.

The V and J genes are TRBV28 and TRBJ2-4, with 7 bases lining up with TRBD1. This CDR3 comprises 14 residues. Germline V lookup: CDR1 MDHEN, CDR2 SYDVKM. The ends lost 5 bases at V and 1 base at J; junction bases unmatched: 2. As DNA, the CDR3 is TGTGCCAGCAGTGAAGGGGGCGCCAAAAACATTCAGTACTTC. It is translated as CASSEGGAKNIQYF.

The rearrangement links TRBV7-8 to TRBJ1-5; the match to TRBD1 covers 9 bases. Looked up from germline, CDR1 is SGHVS and CDR2 is FQNEAQ. This CDR3 is 15 amino acids long. The V segment lost 5 bases and the J segment 4 bases; nucleotides outside the gene matches: 6. This chain's CDR3 is CASSTGGGRNQPQHF. The CDR3 coding sequence is TGTGCCAGCAGCACAGGGGGCGGGCGAAATCAGCCCCAGCATTTT.

CDR3 nucleotide sequence: TGTGCCACCAGCGTCATAGCGGGGGGGAGCTACAATGAGCAGTTCTTC. It yields the protein CATSVIAGGSYNEQFF. The chain is built from TRBV15 and TRBJ2-1; the match to TRBD2 covers 11 bases. The J segment lost 3 bases and the V segment lost 5 bases, leaving 6 bases of the junction unmatched. The CDR3 spans 16 residues. Per germline, CDR1 LNHNV and CDR2 YYDKDF (reference sequence).

This clone turned up a few times. The CDR3 nucleotides read TGTGCCAGCAGCAAAGCTGCAGGAAAAGACAATCAGCCCCAGCATTTT. Protein sequence: CASSKAAGKDNQPQHF. The V gene is TRBV21-1, the J gene TRBJ1-5; the D call TRBD1 from the table was never checked on the DNA. TRBV21-1 is tagged as a pseudogene. The CDR3 contains 16 residues.

The chain carries TRBV27 and TRBJ1-2; TRBD1 agrees at 9 bases. V shed 7 bases and J 4 bases; nucleotides not matched to a gene: 10. The germline V gene has CDR1 MNHEY and CDR2 SMNVEV (reference sequence). The CDR3 is made up of 15 amino acids. CDR3 loop: CASTPGTGRSYGYTF. CDR3 DNA: TGTGCCAGCACTCCCGGGACAGGGAGGTCCTATGGCTACACCTTC.

Details on this clone: One junction end does not reproduce the germline sequence, and a read error may be involved. The chain joins TRBV10-3 to TRBJ2-7; possible D gene TRBD2, 5 bases. The CDR3 runs 12 residues. CDR1 and CDR2 from the germline V gene are ENHRY and SYGVKD. Here the CDR3 DNA reads TGTGCCATCAAGCCGGACTCCTCCGAGCAGTACTTC. This gives the protein CAIKPDSSEQYF.

V gene TRBV7-9 combines with J gene TRBJ1-1; possible D gene TRBD1, 6 bases. CDR1 SEHNR and CDR2 FQNEAQ come from the germline V gene (reference sequence). This CDR3 has 11 residues. V was shortened by 5 bases and J by 8 bases, with 9 bases between the two germline ends. CDR3 sequence (DNA): TGTGCCAGCAGCCGTACAGGGGAAGCTTTCTTT. This encodes CASSRTGEAFF.